The present T cell receptor (beta chain) was sequenced within a study of T-cell memory formation after mild COVID-19. Points from the study as a whole: There was a balanced CD4/CD8 profile in clones contracting day 15 to 85, and later expanders leaned CD4+. Clones that contracted clustered mainly in CM and EM if CD4+ and in EMRA if CD8+. Certain responding clones were present in pre-infection memory, suggesting participation of cross-reactive memory.

The CDR3 contains 16 residues. Germline V gene lookup returns CDR1 KGHDR and CDR2 SFDVKD. Trimming left V 0 bases short and J 4 bases short, with 13 bases between. Points on this clonotype: The antigen is unknown.

Constant-segment primers were used for 5'RACE, and the resulting TCR alpha and TCR beta cDNA libraries carried sample barcodes and UMIs. TCRdb reanalysed the 5' RACE reads using MiXCR and keeps one entry per CDR3 protein. This table has about 420,000 distinct CDR3 sequences, 23% appearing once. The chain is built from TRBV24-1 and TRBJ2-3; the D is unclear. The sequence derives from an adult woman who had mild COVID-19 (a few samples of this study predate the infection). Cell type and time point are not known. The sequencing sample was made of PBMCs or a T cell subset sorted from them (not recorded which). As DNA, the CDR3 is TGTGCCACCAGTGATTTGGGAAATGGACCCCCAGATACGCAGTATTTT. Protein sequence: CATSDLGNGPPDTQYF.